Each of the 25 T cell receptor beta chains below was sequenced from the same sample in a study of shared clonotypes between healthy human individuals. Method: immunoSEQ multiplex PCR; TCRdb's copy keeps in-frame clones and lacks some. The table has 150,000 to 200,000 clones, 85% to 95% seen once. Sequencing was carried out using naive CD4+ T cells sorted from blood. Subset defined: CD45RA+ positively selected. Receptors were obtained from a woman in her 30s in good health.

V usage is TRBV11-2 and J usage is TRBJ2-5; D remains unclear. The J call may be mistaken, given a closer DNA end match to TRBJ2-7. The CDR3 totals 13 residues. Germline assignment: CDR1 SGHAT and CDR2 FQNNGV. CDR3 in amino acids: CASSFEVSHEQYF. The CDR3 DNA reads as TGTGCCAGCAGCTTTGAGGTGAGCCACGAGCAGTACTTC.

The count of this clone is one. The chain has TRBV19 and TRBJ2-5; possible D gene TRBD1, 5 bases. The germline V gene has CDR1 LNHDA and CDR2 SQIVND (reference sequence). V dropped 4 bases and J dropped 3 bases, with 9 bases sitting between them. CDR3 length equals 13 residues. CDR3 amino acids: CASSTGQEETQYF. The CDR3 bases are TGTGCCAGTAGTACAGGACAAGAAGAGACCCAGTACTTC.

V gene TRBV7-2 combines with J gene TRBJ2-6, with a tentative D call TRBD1 (5 bases). Trimming took 1 base from V and 6 from J, leaving 16 bases between them. The germline V gene encodes CDR1 SGHTA and CDR2 FQGNSA. CDR3 length: 17 amino acids. CDR3 nucleotide sequence: TGTGCCAGCAGCTTAGAAACAGGTTACCTAACGGCCAACGTCCTGACTTTC. It translates to CASSLETGYLTANVLTF.

The CDR3: CASSPRPGQGADGYTF. The CDR3 nucleotides are TGTGCCAGCTCTCCTCGGCCGGGACAGGGGGCGGATGGCTACACCTTC. The genes are TRBV18 and TRBJ1-2, with TRBD1 identical over 12 bases. Germline V gene lookup returns CDR1 KGHSH and CDR2 LQKENI. V gave up 6 bases and J gave up 6 bases; unmatched junction bases: 11. The CDR3 spans 16 residues.

The rearrangement uses TRBV27 and TRBJ1-5; TRBD1 aligns across 8 bases. V lost 4 bases and J lost 7; bases outside the gene matches: 6. The CDR3 has 14 residues. The germline gives CDR1 MNHEY, CDR2 SMNVEV (reference sequence). CDR3 loop: CASSSGQGRQPQHF. DNA of the CDR3: TGTGCCAGCAGTTCAGGACAGGGTCGACAGCCCCAGCATTTT.

The gene calls are TRBV10-2 and TRBJ1-2, with 10 nucleotides matching TRBD1. J lost 6 bases, V lost 7 bases, and 5 bases had no gene match. The CDR3 consists of 13 residues. The germline gives CDR1 WSHSY, CDR2 SAAADI. CDR3 DNA sequence: TGCGCCAGCACGGGACAGGGGTACCATGGCTACACCTTC. It codes for CASTGQGYHGYTF.

The chain combines TRBV15 with TRBJ1-2, with a possible D match to TRBD1 (6 bases). The CDR3 consists of 14 residues. The V gene lost 5 bases and the J gene lost 8 bases, with 18 bases spanning the gap. Germline CDR1 reads LNHNV; CDR2 reads YYDKDF (reference sequence). The CDR3, as DNA: TGTGCCACCAGCCCCAGAGGCGGGGGCAGAGGCTACACCTTC. Its protein is CATSPRGGGRGYTF.

The chain carries TRBV5-1 and TRBJ2-7; the D gene is possibly TRBD2 (6 bases). CDR1 SGHRS and CDR2 YFSETQ come from the germline V gene. With 4 bases removed from V and 7 bases from J, the gap between germline ends came to 15 bases. CDR3 length: 13 amino acids. CDR3 nucleotide sequence: TGCGCCAGCAGCAAAGACTGGGCGGGGGAGCAGTACTTC. Translated, it gives CASSKDWAGEQYF.

The genes are TRBV7-2 and TRBJ2-5; 15 nucleotides align to TRBD2. The length of the CDR3 is 16 residues. V lost 5 bases, J lost 5 bases, and 6 bases stayed unmatched. Germline assignment: CDR1 SGHTA and CDR2 FQGNSA. CDR3 residues: CASSPAGTSGRETQYF. The CDR3, as DNA: TGTGCCAGCAGCCCCGCCGGGACTAGCGGGAGGGAGACCCAGTACTTC.

The chain carries TRBV5-1 and TRBJ2-5; 7 bases agree with TRBD2. CDR3 length: 16 residues. Germline assignment: CDR1 SGHRS and CDR2 YFSETQ. Trimming at V came to 4 bases and at J to 2 bases, leaving 11 bases not matched to a gene. CDR3 nucleotides: TGCGCCAGCAGCCCCTTTGGCGGGAGTGATCAAGAGACCCAGTACTTC. This codes for CASSPFGGSDQETQYF. Drawing the rest from reference TRBV5-1 and TRBJ2-5, the complete variable domain is KAGVTQTPRYLIKTRGQQVTLSCSPISGHRSVSWYQQTPGQGLQFLFEYFSETQRNKGNFPGRFSGRQFSNSRSEMNVSTLELGDSALYLCASSPFGGSDQETQYFGPGTRLLVL.

The chain is built from TRBV13 and TRBJ2-5; D gene unclear. The J call may be in error: the DNA end matches TRBJ2-7 better. Germline V lookup: CDR1 PRHDT, CDR2 FYEKMQ (reference sequence). This CDR3 contains 12 residues. The CDR3, as DNA: TGTGCCAGCAGCTTGAGCTCCTACGAGCAGTACTTC. Translating gives CASSLSSYEQYF.

The J gene is TRBJ1-2, the V gene TRBV2; no reliable D call. Germline V CDR1 and CDR2: SNHLY, FYNNEI. This CDR3 is built from 12 residues. The V end was cut by 10 bases, the J end by 8 bases, with 17 bases between. CDR3 sequence (DNA): TGTGCCACCTCAGTAACACCCGGCGGCTACACCTTC. Its protein product is CATSVTPGGYTF.

The rearrangement joins TRBV28 to TRBJ2-1, with D tentatively TRBD2 (6 bases). V was shortened by 9 bases and J by 4 bases, with 16 bases between the two germline ends. The CDR3 runs 14 residues. Germline CDR1 is MDHEN and CDR2 is SYDVKM. The CDR3 bases are TGTGCCAGTGCGGAGGGCCATTCTTACAATGAGCAGTTCTTC. Translation: CASAEGHSYNEQFF.

This chain joins TRBV7-2 and TRBJ2-1; 7 bases align to TRBD2. This CDR3 has 13 amino acids. Germline trimming cut 3 bases from V and 9 bases from J; bases unmatched to any gene: 5. The germline CDR1 and CDR2 sequences are SGHTA and FQGNSA. The CDR3 DNA sequence: TGTGCCAGCAGCTTTGGCGGGAGTCGTGAGCAGTTCTTC. Translated: CASSFGGSREQFF.

The chain employs TRBV7-2 and TRBJ1-1, with D possibly matching TRBD1 (5 bases). Germline V gene data show CDR1 as SGHTA and CDR2 as FQGNSA. This CDR3 is built from 14 residues. The V end lost 4 bases, the J end lost 5 bases, and 14 bases lay between the germline ends. This chain's CDR3 is CASSSRGRGTEAFF. The CDR3, as DNA: TGTGCCAGCAGCTCCCGGGGCCGGGGGACTGAAGCTTTCTTT. Full variable domain (missing parts from reference TRBV7-2 and TRBJ1-1): GAGVSQSPSNKVTEKGKDVELRCDPISGHTALYWYRQSLGQGLEFLIYFQGNSAPDKSGLPSDRFSAERTGGSVSTLTIQRTQQEDSAVYLCASSSRGRGTEAFFGQGTRLTVV.

V gene TRBV5-1 combines with J gene TRBJ2-5; 11 bases are a match to TRBD2. Near its end, the DNA agrees better with TRBJ2-7, so the J call may be wrong. The CDR3 sequence is 17 residues long. Germline V gene lookup returns CDR1 SGHRS and CDR2 YFSETQ. This chain's CDR3 is CASSLARVTSGTYEQYF. The CDR3, as DNA: TGCGCCAGCAGCTTGGCTCGAGTGACTAGCGGGACCTACGAGCAGTACTTC.

The V call is TRBV7-2, the J call TRBJ2-7; D is unresolved. CDR1 and CDR2 (germline): SGHTA, FQGNSA. The V and J ends lost 1 base and 2 bases respectively, with 9 bases between them. The CDR3 sequence is 14 residues long. The CDR3 DNA sequence: TGTGCCAGCAGCTTAGTCCCCGGCACCTACGAGCAGTACTTC. Translating it yields CASSLVPGTYEQYF. Full variable domain (outside the CDR3, taken from reference TRBV7-2 and TRBJ2-7): GAGVSQSPSNKVTEKGKDVELRCDPISGHTALYWYRQSLGQGLEFLIYFQGNSAPDKSGLPSDRFSAERTGGSVSTLTIQRTQQEDSAVYLCASSLVPGTYEQYFGPGTRLTVT.

This sequence joins TRBV9 and TRBJ2-3; D gene uncertain. V was shortened by 0 bases and J by 0 bases, with 5 bases between the two germline ends. Germline CDR1 is SGDLS and CDR2 is YYNGEE. This CDR3 contains 14 residues. Written as DNA, the CDR3 is TGTGCCAGCAGCGTAGACAGAAGCACAGATACGCAGTATTTT. It translates to CASSVDRSTDTQYF.

The chain joins TRBV28 to TRBJ2-5, with 9 positions matching TRBD2. The DNA end is a closer match to TRBJ2-7, so the J assignment may be wrong. This CDR3 spans 15 amino acids. Germline V gene sequence: CDR1 MDHEN, CDR2 SYDVKM. This CDR3 reads CASSLVAGVEYEQYF. CDR3 in DNA: TGTGCCAGCAGTTTAGTAGCGGGAGTTGAATACGAGCAGTACTTC.

J is TRBJ2-2 and V is TRBV19, with D hard to call. From germline, CDR1 is LNHDA and CDR2 SQIVND (reference sequence). Trimming stripped 0 bases from V and 4 bases from J, with 9 bases between. The CDR3 has 15 amino acids. CDR3 protein: CASSIERLTTGELFF. DNA for the CDR3: TGTGCCAGTAGTATAGAGCGTTTGACCACCGGGGAGCTGTTTTTT.

The CDR3 DNA reads TGTGCCAGTAGGATAAACAGGGGCCGCACAGATACGCAGTATTTT. This gives the protein CASRINRGRTDTQYF. This rearrangement joins TRBV19 to TRBJ2-3, with 7 bases identical to TRBD1. Per the germline V gene, CDR1 is LNHDA and CDR2 is SQIVND (reference sequence). This CDR3 is built from 15 residues. With 6 bases clipped from V and 1 base from J, the junction kept 7 bases outside the gene matches.

The rearrangement links TRBV6-6 to TRBJ2-4, with D maybe TRBD2 (6 bases). The V gene lost 4 bases and the J gene lost 0 bases, with 10 bases spanning the gap. The CDR3 runs 15 residues. CDR1 and CDR2 (germline): MNHNY, SVGAGI (reference sequence). The CDR3 DNA is TGTGCCAGCAGTTCGGGGGTACTAGCCAAAAACATTCAGTACTTC. Translated, it gives CASSSGVLAKNIQYF.

The chain couples TRBV6-6 to TRBJ1-2, with 9 bases matching TRBD1. V trimming: 6 bases; J trimming: 8 bases; junction bases outside the gene matches: 13. This CDR3 has 15 amino acids. Germline V gives CDR1 MNHNY, CDR2 SVGAGI (reference sequence). The CDR3, as DNA: TGTGCCAGCAGCCACCTCACAGGGGGCCGGGGCGGCTACACCTTC. Translation: CASSHLTGGRGGYTF.

CDR3 sequence (DNA): TGTGCCAGTAGACTAGTAGGGGCCAACGTCCTGACTTTC. Encoded protein: CASRLVGANVLTF. The chain couples TRBV19 to TRBJ2-6; D might be TRBD2 (5 bases). Germline V gene sequence: CDR1 LNHDA, CDR2 SQIVND (reference sequence). This CDR3 is 13 amino acids long. Between the trimmed V and J ends, which lost 6 bases and 4 bases, there was a span of 7 bases.

The rearrangement uses TRBV19 and TRBJ2-1; 11 nucleotides match TRBD2. The CDR3 sequence is 14 residues long. In germline, CDR1 is LNHDA, CDR2 SQIVND (reference sequence). Trimming cost V 8 bases and J 6 bases; bases outside gene matches: 6. CDR3 sequence (DNA): TGTGCCAGTTCTACTAGCGGGAGCGGCAATGAGCAGTTCTTC. Translated: CASSTSGSGNEQFF.